These T cell receptor beta chains were read from a single sample in a study of cytomegalovirus exposure and HLA in healthy donors. Generated by immunoSEQ multiplex PCR, the TCRdb table keeps only in-frame clones and is missing some. The table lists 100,000 to 150,000 clones. Sample: PBMCs. These TCRs come from a man in his thirties or forties in good health and CMV-seronegative. Each CDR3 is given with its conserved first and last residue. A D gene is named only where the DNA matches it firmly.

D | J | V | DNA | CDR3
- | TRBJ1-2 | TRBV4-1 | TGCGCCAGCAGCCAAGATCCCTCTGGGGACATTGGCTACACCTTC | CASSQDPSGDIGYTF
TRBD2 | TRBJ2-1 | TRBV6-4 | TGTGCCAGCAGTGATATAGCGGGAGGGTACAATGAGCAGTTCTTC | CASSDIAGGYNEQFF
TRBD2 | TRBJ2-1 | TRBV18 | TGTGCCAGCTCACCATTCCGCGGGAGGGCAAACAATGAGCAGTTCTTC | CASSPFRGRANNEQFF
- | TRBJ1-2 | TRBV6-1 | TGTGCCAGCAGTGATATCCGGTGGAGGGTACATGGCTACACCTTC | CASSDIRWRVHGYTF
- | TRBJ1-1 | TRBV4-1 | TGCGCCAGCAGCCAAGTGGGGCAGAACACTGAAGCTTTCTTT | CASSQVGQNTEAFF
- | TRBJ1-1 | TRBV11-2 | TGTGCCAGCAGCCCCAGCCAGGGTCTCGGGAACACTGAAGCTTTCTTT | CASSPSQGLGNTEAFF
- | TRBJ1-5 | TRBV15 | TGTGCCACCAGCGAGGGTAAGTGGAAGCCCCAGCATTTT | CATSEGKWKPQHF
TRBD2 | TRBJ2-7 | TRBV6-5 | TGTGCCAGCAAGTTTAGCGGGGCGGAGGGATACGAGCAGTACTTC | CASKFSGAEGYEQYF
TRBD2 | TRBJ2-7 | TRBV10-3 | TGTGCCATCAGAATCGGACTAGCGGGAGCCGAGCAGTACTTC | CAIRIGLAGAEQYF
TRBD2 | TRBJ2-7 | TRBV11-1 | TGTGCCAGCAGCCTCAAGGCGGGGGGGGAGCAGTACTTC | CASSLKAGGEQYF
TRBD2 | TRBJ2-7 | TRBV6-6 | TGTGCCAGCAGTCGCGGACTAGCGGGAGCTCCGGGCGAGCAGTACTTC | CASSRGLAGAPGEQYF
- | TRBJ1-2 | TRBV21-1 | TGTGCCAGCAGCAATGGAAGGGGAAGCACTAACTATGGCTACACCTTC | CASSNGRGSTNYGYTF
- | TRBJ1-4 | TRBV13 | TGTGCCAGCAGCGTCGGGGAAGCTAATGAAAAACTGTTTTTT | CASSVGEANEKLFF
TRBD2 | TRBJ2-7 | TRBV5-4 | TGTGCCAGCAGCTTGGGTCTAGCGGGAGGCGAGCAGTACTTC | CASSLGLAGGEQYF
TRBD2 | TRBJ2-1 | TRBV28 | TGTGCCAGCGGACTACTAGCGGGCCCCTACAATGAGCAGTTCTTC | CASGLLAGPYNEQFF
- | TRBJ2-5 | TRBV2 | TGTGCCAGCAGCCCCGGGGTGGTCGAGACCCAGTACTTC | CASSPGVVETQYF
- | TRBJ2-7 | TRBV6-6 | TGTGCCAGCAGATCCCTGGCGGGGACCTACGAGCAGTACTTC | CASRSLAGTYEQYF
- | TRBJ2-1 | TRBV4-2 | TGTGCCAGCGGGAGACTAAACTACAATGAGCAGTTCTTC | CASGRLNYNEQFF
TRBD2 | TRBJ2-3 | TRBV5-4 | TGTGCCAGCAGCTCGGAACTAGCGGGATCTCACGTCGAACACACAGATACGCAGTATTTT | CASSSELAGSHVEHTDTQYF
- | TRBJ1-2 | TRBV19 | TGTGCCAGTAGCGACGAGGGGAGGGCAGATGGCTACACCTTC | CASSDEGRADGYTF
TRBD2 | TRBJ2-2 | TRBV10-1 | TGCGCCAGCAGTGAGGACCCGACTATGGCTAGCGGGGGGGAGACCGGGGAGCTGTTTTTT | CASSEDPTMASGGETGELFF
- | TRBJ1-5 | TRBV6-1 | TGTGCCAGCAGTGAAGTGGGAGGGGCTCAGCCCCAGCATTTT | CASSEVGGAQPQHF
TRBD1 | TRBJ1-2 | TRBV4-1 | TGCGCCAGCAGCCAAGCCAGGGGGGTCGGGTATGGCTACACCTTC | CASSQARGVGYGYTF
TRBD1 | TRBJ1-6 | TRBV27 | TGTGCCAGCAGTTTATCCTGGGACAGGCGATATTCACCCCTCCACTTT | CASSLSWDRRYSPLHF
- | TRBJ2-1 | TRBV19 | TGTGCCAGTAGTATAATGGGCAGCCACAATGAGCAGTTCTTC | CASSIMGSHNEQFF
- | TRBJ1-1 | TRBV10-1 | TGCGCCAGCAGTCTCGGACAGAACACTGAAGCTTTCTTT | CASSLGQNTEAFF
- | TRBJ2-1 | TRBV4-2 | TGTGCCAGCAGCCAAGATACCAGCTACAATGAGCAGTTCTTC | CASSQDTSYNEQFF
TRBD2 | TRBJ2-5 | TRBV2 | TGTGCCAGCAGTCCCACTAGCGGGAGCCAAGAGACCCAGTACTTC | CASSPTSGSQETQYF
TRBD2 | TRBJ2-1 | TRBV7-9 | TGTGCCAGCAGCCCACCGGCTAGCGGGAGGGATGAGCAGTTCTTC | CASSPPASGRDEQFF
TRBD2 | TRBJ2-1 | TRBV13 | TGTGCCAGCAGCTCCCGCTATGAAACTAGCGGGAGGGCCTATGAGCAGTTCTTC | CASSSRYETSGRAYEQFF
- | TRBJ1-1 | TRBV14 | TGTGCCAGCAGCCAAGGACGACAGGCCGGCTGGTACACTGAAGCTTTCTTT | CASSQGRQAGWYTEAFF
TRBD2 | TRBJ2-1 | TRBV5-1 | TGCGCCAGCAGCCGCGGGACTAGCGGGAGAGGTGAGCAGTTCTTC | CASSRGTSGRGEQFF
- | TRBJ2-5 | TRBV5-6 | TGTGCCAGCAGCTTACAGGGTGCAGGGGAGACCCAGTACTTC | CASSLQGAGETQYF
- | TRBJ2-2 | TRBV5-1 | TGCGCCAGCGCACTAGGGTTTTCCGGGGAGCTGTTTTTT | CASALGFSGELFF
TRBD1 | TRBJ1-5 | TRBV5-1 | TGCGCCAGCAGTCCCCTTGGGACAGGGGGCAATCAGCCCCAGCATTTT | CASSPLGTGGNQPQHF
- | TRBJ2-7 | TRBV5-4 | TGTGCCAGCAGCTTGGCGGGGGGCCAGACCTACGAGCAGTACTTC | CASSLAGGQTYEQYF
- | TRBJ1-2 | TRBV27 | TGTGCCAGCAGTACACCCGAAGTGGGGGGGCGCAGGGGCTACACCTTC | CASSTPEVGGRRGYTF
- | TRBJ1-4 | TRBV28 | TGTGCCAGCAGCTCCCGAACATATGAAAAACTGTTTTTT | CASSSRTYEKLFF
TRBD1 | TRBJ1-5 | TRBV28 | TGTGCCAGCAGTTCCGAGGCCCCGGGACAGGGGGGAGATAGCAATCAGCCCCAGCATTTT | CASSSEAPGQGGDSNQPQHF
- | TRBJ2-7 | TRBV28 | TGTGCCAGCAGTTTACCCCCCGCGTTCCTAAGCGACGAGCAGTACTTC | CASSLPPAFLSDEQYF
TRBD1 | TRBJ1-2 | TRBV18 | TGTGCCAGCTCACCGGGGGACAGGGAATGGTATGGCTACACCTTC | CASSPGDREWYGYTF
TRBD2 | TRBJ2-1 | TRBV6-5 | TGTGCCAGCAGCCTTAGCGGGAGCAGTGAGCAGTTCTTC | CASSLSGSSEQFF
TRBD1 | TRBJ1-3 | TRBV7-9 | TGTGCCAGCAGCTCCACAGGGGCTGGAAACACCATATATTTT | CASSSTGAGNTIYF
TRBD1 | TRBJ2-7 | TRBV7-3 | TGTGCCAGCAGCTTACACCAAATGGGACAGGAGGGTAACGAGCAGTACTTC | CASSLHQMGQEGNEQYF
TRBD1 | TRBJ2-1 | TRBV6-6 | TGTGCCAGCAGGTCTGAGGGACAGGGGTTTAATGAGCAGTTCTTC | CASRSEGQGFNEQFF